This TCR beta chain was sequenced for a study of cytomegalovirus exposure and HLA in healthy donors. The method was immunoSEQ multiplex PCR; TCRdb's version includes in-frame clones alone and lacks a portion of them. The table includes some 330,000 clones, 70% to 90% detected once. This TCR derives from a woman aged 18-29 years in good health and CMV-seronegative. Sequences were obtained from PBMCs.

The CDR3 is CASSFRLGQGTYEQYF. Written as DNA, the CDR3 is TGTGCCAGCAGTTTTAGGTTGGGACAGGGAACCTACGAGCAGTACTTC. The chain uses TRBV28 and TRBJ2-7; 9 bases agree with TRBD1. This CDR3 contains 16 residues. J was trimmed by 2 bases and V by 3 bases; bases with no gene match: 8. From germline, CDR1 is MDHEN and CDR2 SYDVKM.